A single sample gave rise to the 14 T cell receptor beta chains below, sequenced in a study of cytomegalovirus exposure and HLA in healthy donors. The study ran its PCR with 60 Vbeta and 13 Jbeta primers. Produced via immunoSEQ multiplex PCR; TCRdb's table is partial and in-frame only. The sample includes 150,000 or so clones, 60% to 80% of them seen just once. The specimen sequenced was PBMCs. These receptors came from a woman aged 40 to 49 in good health and CMV-seropositive.

This clone came up a few times. The rearrangement links TRBV28 to TRBJ1-1; 7 bases are shared with TRBD1. Trimming cost V 7 bases and J 1 base; bases outside gene matches: 3. Germline values: CDR1 MDHEN, CDR2 SYDVKM. The CDR3 extends over 13 amino acids. CDR3 protein: CASNPGGNTEAFF. The CDR3, as DNA: TGTGCCAGCAATCCAGGGGGGAACACTGAAGCTTTCTTT.

The V call is TRBV5-4, the J call TRBJ2-1; possible D gene TRBD2, 6 bases. The V end was cut by 1 base, the J end by 6 bases, with 11 bases between. The CDR3 length is 14 residues. The germline V gene has CDR1 SGHNT and CDR2 YYREEE (reference sequence). CDR3 nucleotide sequence: TGTGCCAGCAGCTTGTCTGGAGGGTCCAATGAGCAGTTCTTC. Protein: CASSLSGGSNEQFF.

The rearrangement links TRBV10-3 to TRBJ2-7; the D gene is possibly TRBD1 (6 bases). V was shortened by 4 bases and J by 1 base, with 8 bases between the two germline ends. The CDR3 runs 13 residues. Germline V CDR1 and CDR2: ENHRY, SYGVKD. CDR3 nucleotide sequence: TGTGCCATCAGTGTGGACAGTTCCTACGAGCAGTACTTC. This gives the protein CAISVDSSYEQYF.

The sample holds a few counts of this clone. The rearrangement joins TRBV28 to TRBJ2-1, with D possibly matching TRBD1 (6 bases). Looked up from germline, CDR1 is MDHEN and CDR2 is SYDVKM. This CDR3 has 13 residues. V was cut by 10 bases and J by 5 bases, with 15 bases left in between. The DNA for the CDR3 is TGTGCCATCTCCGTGGACAGAGACAATGAGCAGTTCTTC. It translates to CAISVDRDNEQFF.

The CDR3 is CASSQTGLWLAGYNEQFF. The CDR3 DNA sequence: TGTGCCAGCAGCCAAACTGGTTTATGGCTAGCGGGATACAATGAGCAGTTCTTC. This chain uses TRBV14 with TRBJ2-1; 9 nucleotides align to TRBD2. Germline V gene data show CDR1 as SGHDN and CDR2 as FVKESK. Trimming cost V 2 bases and J 4 bases; bases outside gene matches: 12. This CDR3 region has 18 residues.

Comment on this clone: The sample contains more than one DNA sequence encoding this CDR3. V usage is TRBV7-3 and J usage is TRBJ2-1, with TRBD2 matching over 7 bases. The germline gives CDR1 SGHTA, CDR2 FQGTGA. The CDR3 sequence is 15 residues long. V lost 5 bases to trimming and J lost 4 bases; unmatched junction nucleotides: 8. The CDR3 region has the DNA TGTGCCAGCAGCCTAGGACTAGGGACTTACAATGAGCAGTTCTTC. This encodes CASSLGLGTYNEQFF.

V is TRBV7-8 and J is TRBJ2-7, with 13 bases that match TRBD2. The CDR3 runs 19 residues. V lost 0 bases and J lost 1; bases outside the gene matches: 9. Germline V gene sequence: CDR1 SGHVS, CDR2 FQNEAQ. For the CDR3, the DNA is TGTGCCAGCAGCTTAGCGGCTTACCGGACTAGCGGGAGTTCCTACGAGCAGTACTTC. Translating gives CASSLAAYRTSGSSYEQYF.

The chain couples TRBV5-1 to TRBJ1-2; no reliable D call. Trimming shortened V by 4 bases and J by 0 bases, and 10 bases separated the two germline ends. Germline V gives CDR1 SGHRS, CDR2 YFSETQ. This CDR3 spans 14 amino acids. The CDR3 DNA is TGCGCCAGCAGCCCCGTAGGAGCTAACTATGGCTACACCTTC. This sequence encodes CASSPVGANYGYTF.

CDR3 coding DNA: TGTGCCAGCAGCCTCGACAGGATCATGAACACTGAAGCTTTCTTT. Its translation: CASSLDRIMNTEAFF. The chain combines TRBV5-4 with TRBJ1-1, with D possibly being TRBD1 (6 bases). Germline CDR1 and CDR2: SGHNT and YYREEE (reference sequence). V was shortened by 4 bases and J by 0 bases, with 13 bases between the two germline ends. The CDR3 consists of 15 residues.

V gene TRBV6-5 combines with J gene TRBJ2-7, with 7 bases fitting TRBD2. V shed 6 bases, J shed 3 bases, and the junction held 8 bases outside the gene matches. CDR3 length equals 14 residues. Germline CDR1 and CDR2: MNHEY and SVGAGI. CDR3: CASRSRGDFYEQYF. CDR3 sequence (DNA): TGTGCCAGCAGATCCCGGGGGGACTTCTACGAGCAGTACTTC.

J is TRBJ1-1 and V is TRBV2; D might be TRBD1 (6 bases). The CDR3 covers 14 residues. Trimming left V 4 bases short and J 0 bases short, with 9 bases between. In germline, CDR1 is SNHLY, CDR2 FYNNEI. This chain's CDR3 is CASSVDRMNTEAFF. For the CDR3, the DNA is TGTGCCAGCAGTGTTGACAGGATGAACACTGAAGCTTTCTTT.

V is TRBV4-1 and J is TRBJ2-3, with D unresolved. In germline, CDR1 is MGHRA, CDR2 YSYEKL. V was pared by 1 base and J by 4 bases, with 9 bases between. This CDR3 has 14 residues. CDR3 amino acids: CASSQGPLSDTQYF. CDR3 nucleotides: TGCGCCAGCAGCCAAGGGCCTTTGTCAGATACGCAGTATTTT.

With regard to this clone: This specimen includes other DNA sequences encoding the same CDR3. Written as DNA, the CDR3 is TGTGCCAGCAGCGTGGGACAGGGGGCGTACGAGCAGTACTTC. Residues: CASSVGQGAYEQYF. This sequence joins TRBV9 and TRBJ2-7; TRBD1 matches 12 bases. The trim removed 2 bases at V and 4 bases at J, leaving 1 base unmatched. Germline values: CDR1 SGDLS, CDR2 YYNGEE. The CDR3 totals 14 residues.

This clone was recorded a few times. V is TRBV10-3 and J is TRBJ2-3; TRBD1 matches 7 bases. CDR1 is ENHRY, CDR2 SYGVKD, per germline. The CDR3 has 15 amino acids. V shed 10 bases, J shed 2 bases, and the junction held 12 bases outside the gene matches. CDR3 bases: TGTGCCACCCAACCGGGACAGAGAAACACAGATACGCAGTATTTT. It translates to CATQPGQRNTDTQYF.